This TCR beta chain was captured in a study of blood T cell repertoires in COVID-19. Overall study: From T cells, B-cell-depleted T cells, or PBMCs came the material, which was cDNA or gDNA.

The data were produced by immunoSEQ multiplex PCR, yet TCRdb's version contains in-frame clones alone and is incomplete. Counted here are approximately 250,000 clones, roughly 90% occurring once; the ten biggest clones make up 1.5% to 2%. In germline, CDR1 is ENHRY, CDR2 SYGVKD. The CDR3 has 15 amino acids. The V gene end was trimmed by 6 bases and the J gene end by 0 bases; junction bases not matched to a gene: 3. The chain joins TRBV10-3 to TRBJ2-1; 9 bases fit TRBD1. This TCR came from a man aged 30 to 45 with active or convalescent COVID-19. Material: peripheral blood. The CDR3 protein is CAIRSDRGSYNEQFF. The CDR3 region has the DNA TGTGCCATCAGATCGGACAGGGGCTCCTACAATGAGCAGTTCTTC.